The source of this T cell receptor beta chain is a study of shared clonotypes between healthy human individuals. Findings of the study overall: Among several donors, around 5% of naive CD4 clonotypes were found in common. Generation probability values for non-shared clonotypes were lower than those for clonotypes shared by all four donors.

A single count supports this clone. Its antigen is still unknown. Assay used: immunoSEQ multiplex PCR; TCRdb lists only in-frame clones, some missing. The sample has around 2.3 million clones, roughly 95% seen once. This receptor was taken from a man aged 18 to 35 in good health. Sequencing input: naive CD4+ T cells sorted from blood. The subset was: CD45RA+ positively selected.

This CDR3 reads CASSESGVTTQYF. CDR3 DNA sequence: TGTGCCAGCAGCGAATCGGGGGTCACTACGCAGTATTTT. The gene calls are TRBV9 and TRBJ2-3; TRBD2 might be the D (6 bases). CDR3 length equals 13 residues. The germline V gene has CDR1 SGDLS and CDR2 YYNGEE. V lost 3 bases and J 8 bases, leaving 13 bases between the germline ends. Full variable domain (outside the CDR3, taken from reference TRBV9 and TRBJ2-3): DSGVTQTPKHLITATGQRVTLRCSPRSGDLSVYWYQQSLDQGLQFLIQYYNGEERAKGNILERFSAQQFPDLHSELNLSSLELGDSALYFCASSESGVTTQYFGPGTRLTVL.